The clone carrying this TCR beta chain came up once. The data originate from a study of blood T cell repertoires in COVID-19. As for the study in general: Samples representing acute and convalescent COVID-19 were sourced from the United States, Italy and Spain. T cells, B-cell-depleted T cells, or PBMCs provided the cDNA or gDNA that served as material.

With 7 bases removed from V and 7 bases from J, the gap between germline ends came to 16 bases. The CDR3 is made up of 13 amino acids. Germline CDR1 is SQVTM and CDR2 is ANQGSEA. Authors' processing steps: Amplification of reference gene primers provided the estimated nucleated cell counts. Using immunoSEQ multiplex PCR, the repertoire was profiled, and TCRdb retains in-frame clones only, with some absent. V and J calls and clone size follow that table, whereas D and trimming were derived from the DNA. Of under 350,000 clones in the sample, around 86% are singletons; the top ten hold 1% to 1.5%. The sample was peripheral blood. The V call is TRBV29-1, the J call TRBJ1-4, with a possible D match to TRBD1 (6 bases). This clonotype originated in a man between 65 and 79 years old with acute or convalescent COVID-19. The CDR3 loop is CSGRWGRGEKLFF. The CDR3 coding sequence is TGCAGCGGTAGGTGGGGGCGAGGTGAAAAACTGTTTTTT. Full variable domain (outside the CDR3, taken from reference TRBV29-1 and TRBJ1-4): SAVISQKPSRDICQRGTSLTIQCQVDSQVTMMFWYRQQPGQSLTLIATANQGSEATYESGFVIDKFPISRPNLTFSTLTVSNMSPEDSSIYLCSGRWGRGEKLFFGSGTQLSVL.